This TCR beta chain is drawn from a study of T cell changes during pregnancy in multiple sclerosis. Germline CDR1 reads MGHRA; CDR2 reads YSYEKL. V lost 0 bases and J 7 bases, leaving 15 bases between the germline ends. The CDR3 length is 16 residues. The count of this clone is one. Using immunoSEQ multiplex PCR, the repertoire was profiled, and TCRdb retains in-frame clones only, with some absent. This table holds over 70,000 clones, approximately 94% found once. J is TRBJ2-2 and V is TRBV4-1; D perhaps matches TRBD1 (5 bases). The source of this sequence is a female donor with multiple sclerosis, enrolled in a pregnancy study. The sample here was peripheral blood, taken in the third trimester of pregnancy. In nucleotides, the CDR3 is TGCGCCAGCAGCCAAGAGGGCTCAGGGTTGGACGGGGAGCTGTTTTTT. Its protein is CASSQEGSGLDGELFF.